The clone carrying this T cell receptor (beta chain) was observed at least ten times. The data were taken from a study of T-cell memory formation after mild COVID-19. TCRdb reprocessed the 5' RACE reads with MiXCR, giving one entry per CDR3 protein. Of roughly 68,000 distinct CDR3 sequences in the sample, approximately 15% are singletons; the top ten hold roughly a third. This CDR3 spans 12 amino acids. Per the germline V gene, CDR1 is LGHNA and CDR2 is YSLEER. V shed 4 bases and J shed 8 bases, with 8 bases lying between them. Sequencing was carried out using PBMCs or a T cell subset sorted from them (not recorded which). This receptor was identified in an adult woman who had mild COVID-19 (a few samples of this study predate the infection). Cell type and time point are not known. The chain recombines TRBV4-3 with TRBJ2-2; no firm D call. CDR3 region: CASSPSDGELFF. As DNA, the CDR3 is TGCGCCAGCAGCCCGTCGGATGGGGAGCTGTTTTTT.